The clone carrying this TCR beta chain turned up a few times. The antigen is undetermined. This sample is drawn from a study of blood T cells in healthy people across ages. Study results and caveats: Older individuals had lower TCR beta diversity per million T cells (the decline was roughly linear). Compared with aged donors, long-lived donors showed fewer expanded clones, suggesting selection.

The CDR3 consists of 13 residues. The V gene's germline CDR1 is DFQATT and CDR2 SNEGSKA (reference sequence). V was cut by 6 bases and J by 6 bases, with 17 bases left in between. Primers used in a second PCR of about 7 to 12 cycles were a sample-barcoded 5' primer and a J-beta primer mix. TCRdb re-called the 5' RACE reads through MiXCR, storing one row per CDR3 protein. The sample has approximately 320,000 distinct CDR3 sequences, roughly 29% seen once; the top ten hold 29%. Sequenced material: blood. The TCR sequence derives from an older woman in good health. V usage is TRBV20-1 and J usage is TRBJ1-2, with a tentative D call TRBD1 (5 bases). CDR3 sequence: CSAPPPGRNGYTF. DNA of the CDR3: TGCAGTGCCCCCCCGCCAGGGAGGAATGGCTACACCTTC.